The following is a T cell receptor beta chain sequence with its context. Its antigen remains unknown. The sample belongs to a study of T cells in Graves' hyperthyroidism and ophthalmopathy. Overall study context: Any treatment followed the collection of peripheral blood at initial diagnosis.

Study results and caveats: The blood repertoire included most of the expanded thyroid clonotypes above 0.001.

Amplification targeted TCR beta CDR3 regions from RNA transcripts. HTBI primers were the set used in a first-round RT-PCR of the TCR CDR3. TCRdb re-derived calls from the multiplex PCR reads in MiXCR, one entry per CDR3 protein. The sample lists about 690,000 distinct CDR3 sequences, around a sixth occurring once. The hyperthyroidism patients had all been newly diagnosed, and their disease duration was under 2 months. Their ages ranged from 18 to 65 years. Fresh peripheral blood, under 13 ml, yielded the PBMCs. Material for sequencing was blood. This clonotype was obtained from a man between 50 and 59 years old with Graves' hyperthyroidism.

CDR3 nucleotide sequence: TGTGCCTGGAGTGAGAGACACCACTCTGGGGCCAACGTCCTGACTTTC. This encodes CAWSERHHSGANVLTF. The V and J genes are TRBV30 and TRBJ2-6; D is unclear. Between the trimmed V and J ends, which lost 1 base and 0 bases, there was a span of 10 bases. Per the germline V gene, CDR1 is GTSNPN and CDR2 is SVGIG (reference sequence). The CDR3 runs 16 residues.